This TCR beta chain appears in the sequencing data of a study of OX40 agonist ivuxolimab in advanced cancers. Whole-study context: Under the entry rules, prior anti-PD-1, anti-PD-L1 or anti-CTLA-4 therapy was allowed, and 40% had some. In three patients, partial responses were observed, one with hepatocellular carcinoma and two with cutaneous melanoma. Findings and caveats of the study: Relative to CD4+ cells, CD8+ T cells on average had more expanded clones. Individuals who were partial responders at 0.1-3.0 mg/kg had clonal expansion that ranked among the lowest.

This CDR3 is 15 amino acids long. The ends lost 4 bases at V and 7 bases at J; junction bases unmatched: 11. In germline, CDR1 is SGHRS, CDR2 YFSETQ. With regard to this clone: Its antigen is still unknown.

TCRdb keeps only in-frame clones here, not all; method: immunoSEQ multiplex PCR. The sample lists 70,000 or so clones, less than 90% occurring once. The sequence was collected from an adult with an advanced solid tumor such as melanoma, head and neck, liver or kidney cancer. Sample: CD4+ or CD8+ T cells sorted from blood, taken in a trial of the OX40 agonist ivuxolimab. The chain carries TRBV5-1 and TRBJ2-1; 7 positions match TRBD2. Here the CDR3 reads CASSVIRGRENEQFF. CDR3 sequence (DNA): TGCGCCAGCAGCGTGATACGCGGGAGAGAGAATGAGCAGTTCTTC.